Listed below are T cell receptor beta chains from one sample, sequenced in a study of early stage breast cancer tumors. The repertoire was sequenced with immunoSEQ multiplex PCR; TCRdb's copy has only in-frame clones and lacks some. The table includes roughly 53,000 clones, about 93% detected once. The sample consisted of blood. The receptors stem from a person between 65 and 79 years old with breast cancer. Each CDR3 is given without its conserved first and last residue.

V: TRBV6-5; J: TRBJ1-2; CDR3: ASSNSNYGYT
V: TRBV10-3; J: TRBJ1-2; CDR3: AIRQDGLNYGYT
V: TRBV7-2; J: TRBJ2-7; CDR3: ASSPTSSGRAGEQY
V: TRBV5-1; J: TRBJ2-1; CDR3: ASSSLAGRYNEQF
V: TRBV25-1; J: TRBJ2-3; CDR3: ASSGFGGRHTDTQY
V: TRBV5-1; J: TRBJ2-1; CDR3: ASSFLVGISNEQF
V: TRBV7-9; J: TRBJ2-1; CDR3: ASSDSSSYNEQF
V: TRBV9; J: TRBJ1-5; CDR3: ASSVAGQRYQPQH
V: TRBV6-5; J: TRBJ2-2; CDR3: ASSLTGALNTGELF
V: TRBV19; J: TRBJ2-7; CDR3: ASSMGASGGYEQY
V: TRBV19; J: TRBJ1-1; CDR3: ASSPNRGQAF
V: TRBV10-2; J: TRBJ1-3; CDR3: ASSENRGNTIY
V: TRBV13; J: TRBJ2-7; CDR3: ASSFSTSGGVYEQY
V: TRBV6-5; J: TRBJ2-7; CDR3: ASSFIAGGGYEQY
V: TRBV11-1; J: TRBJ1-6; CDR3: ASSPLQGADSPLH
V: TRBV25-1; J: TRBJ1-2; CDR3: ASSGQGIMYGYT
V: TRBV5-1; J: TRBJ2-5; CDR3: ASRERGGGETQY
V: TRBV30; J: TRBJ1-4; CDR3: AWGGTAENEKLF
V: TRBV18; J: TRBJ1-5; CDR3: ASSPPGQGLDQPQH
V: TRBV9; J: TRBJ2-5; CDR3: ASSVDPGKTQY
V: TRBV18; J: TRBJ2-3; CDR3: ASSQTGGSTDTQY
V: TRBV2; J: TRBJ2-5; CDR3: ASSGGQGGQY
V: TRBV2; J: TRBJ2-3; CDR3: ARLAVDTQY
V: TRBV6-5; J: TRBJ1-5; CDR3: ASSPRDRAFQPQH
V: TRBV9; J: TRBJ2-2; CDR3: ASSVWSGTNTGELF
V: TRBV9; J: TRBJ1-2; CDR3: ASTLSGQGGGYT
V: TRBV15; J: TRBJ2-3; CDR3: ATSTDRSDTQY
V: TRBV6-5; J: TRBJ1-1; CDR3: ASSSWTSVTEAF
V: TRBV5-1; J: TRBJ2-2; CDR3: ASSPRTGGMNTGELF
V: TRBV6-4; J: TRBJ2-2; CDR3: ASSASGGDTGELF
V: TRBV7-8; J: TRBJ1-5; CDR3: ASSLGHDRSRQPQH
V: TRBV5-1; J: TRBJ2-2; CDR3: ASSLGPQGATDTGELF
V: TRBV6-5; J: TRBJ1-2; CDR3: ASGGDGASIGYT
V: TRBV4-3; J: TRBJ2-5; CDR3: ASSPGLAGGQETQY
V: TRBV11-3; J: TRBJ2-7; CDR3: ASSHPRQGADEQY
V: TRBV5-6; J: TRBJ1-6; CDR3: ASSGVQGYYSPLH
V: TRBV10-3; J: TRBJ2-1; CDR3: AISESVDSSWNEQF
V: TRBV7-7; J: TRBJ2-1; CDR3: ASSFEAGGSSYNEQF
V: TRBV11-2; J: TRBJ2-7; CDR3: ASSLGVSPSGNYEQY
V: TRBV11-2; J: TRBJ2-7; CDR3: ASSISGGDSYEQY
V: TRBV19; J: TRBJ1-5; CDR3: ASSILTGNQPQH
V: TRBV6-1; J: TRBJ1-2; CDR3: ASRSGAEGYT
V: TRBV29-1; J: TRBJ2-7; CDR3: SVDGGTGGLLAYEQY
V: TRBV7-2; J: TRBJ2-3; CDR3: ASSLRPSGPEGTQY
V: TRBV4-1; J: TRBJ2-3; CDR3: ASSQDPISGGSTDTQY
V: TRBV10-3; J: TRBJ2-3; CDR3: AISERGGGAADTQY
V: TRBV29-1; J: TRBJ1-1; CDR3: SVVKGQGTRGLNTEAF
V: TRBV7-9; J: TRBJ1-3; CDR3: ASSPWRDRASIY
V: TRBV18; J: TRBJ1-5; CDR3: ASSRSDGSNQPQH
V: TRBV21-1; J: TRBJ1-3; CDR3: ASSKGQGDRSGNTIY
V: TRBV5-8; J: TRBJ1-2; CDR3: ASSLKQGAKGYT
V: TRBV11-2; J: TRBJ2-2; CDR3: ASSPNRVGDTGELF
V: TRBV29-1; J: TRBJ1-2; CDR3: SVEGGTVSGYT
V: TRBV18; J: TRBJ2-5; CDR3: ASSPPLGGEQY
V: TRBV14; J: TRBJ2-7; CDR3: ASSHPWGGTYEQY
V: TRBV4-2; J: TRBJ1-2; CDR3: ASSPAGTGGGYGYT
V: TRBV10-3; J: TRBJ1-2; CDR3: AISDYDRWESYGYT
V: TRBV18; J: TRBJ1-1; CDR3: ASSPRSMNTEAF
V: TRBV19; J: TRBJ1-2; CDR3: ASLVAAGRPYGYT
V: TRBV29-1; J: TRBJ2-3; CDR3: SGRTGGWVADTQY